This TCR beta chain was retrieved from a study of blood T cells in healthy people across ages. About the research overall: Capture by template switching was about one barcoded beta molecule per two T cells. Overall study results and limits: When one million T cells were used, diversity estimates were thought to be underestimates.

Primed by a sample-barcoded 5' primer and a J-beta primer mix, a second PCR proceeded for 7 to 11 cycles. The study obtained at least 3 million CDR3-containing paired-end reads from every sample. Via MiXCR, TCRdb re-called the 5' RACE reads, giving one row per CDR3 protein. The sample shows about 780,000 distinct CDR3 sequences, 35% to 60% of them seen only once. On this clonotype: Its antigen is currently unknown.

Per the germline V gene, CDR1 is SGHTA and CDR2 is FQGTGA. V lost 8 bases and J 6 bases, leaving 5 bases between the germline ends. This CDR3 spans 11 amino acids. PBMCs, at least 6 million per sample, were isolated. This clonotype was sampled from an elderly man in good health. The chain has TRBV7-3 and TRBJ1-6; D gene ambiguous. The sequenced material came from blood. The CDR3 region is CASGINSPLHF. CDR3 coding DNA: TGTGCCAGCGGTATTAATTCACCCCTCCACTTT. The full variable domain, in which reference TRBV7-3 and TRBJ1-6 provide the parts outside the CDR3, is GAGVSQTPSNKVTEKGKYVELRCDPISGHTALYWYRQSLGQGPEFLIYFQGTGAADDSGLPNDRFFAVRPEGSVSTLKIQRTERGDSAVYLCASGINSPLHFGNGTRLTVT.